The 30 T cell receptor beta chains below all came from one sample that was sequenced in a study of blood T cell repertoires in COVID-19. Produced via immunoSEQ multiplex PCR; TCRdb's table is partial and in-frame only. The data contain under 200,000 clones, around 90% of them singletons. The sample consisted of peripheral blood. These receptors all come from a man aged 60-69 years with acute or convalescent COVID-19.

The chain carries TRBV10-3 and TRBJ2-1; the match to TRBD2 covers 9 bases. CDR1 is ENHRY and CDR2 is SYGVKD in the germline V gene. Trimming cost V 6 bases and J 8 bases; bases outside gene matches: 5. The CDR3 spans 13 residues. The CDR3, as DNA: TGTGCCATCAGAGCGGGAGGTTACGATGAGCAGTTCTTC. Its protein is CAIRAGGYDEQFF.

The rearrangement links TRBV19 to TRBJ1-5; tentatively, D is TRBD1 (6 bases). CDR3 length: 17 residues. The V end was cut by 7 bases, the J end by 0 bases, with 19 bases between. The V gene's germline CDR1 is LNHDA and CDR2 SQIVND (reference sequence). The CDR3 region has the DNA TGTGCCAGTACCCTAGGGGGGGCCGGGAATAGCAATCAGCCCCAGCATTTT. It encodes CASTLGGAGNSNQPQHF.

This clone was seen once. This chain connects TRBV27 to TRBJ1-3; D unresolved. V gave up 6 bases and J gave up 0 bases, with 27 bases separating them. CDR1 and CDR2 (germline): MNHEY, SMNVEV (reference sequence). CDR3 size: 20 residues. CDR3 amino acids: CASRPHGQEMVTLSGNTIYF. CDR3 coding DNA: TGTGCCAGCAGGCCCCATGGGCAAGAAATGGTTACCCTCTCTGGAAACACCATATATTTT.

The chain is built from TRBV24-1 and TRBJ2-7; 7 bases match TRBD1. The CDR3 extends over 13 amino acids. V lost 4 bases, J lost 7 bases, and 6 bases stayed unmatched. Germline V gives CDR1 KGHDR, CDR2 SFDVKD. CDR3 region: CATSDDRVGEQYF. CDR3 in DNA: TGTGCCACCAGTGACGACAGGGTAGGTGAGCAGTACTTC.

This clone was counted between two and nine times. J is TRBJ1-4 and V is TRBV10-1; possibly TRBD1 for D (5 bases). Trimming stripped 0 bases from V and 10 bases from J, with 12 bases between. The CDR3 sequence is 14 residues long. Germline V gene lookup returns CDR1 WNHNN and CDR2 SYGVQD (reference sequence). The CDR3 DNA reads TGCGCCAGCAGTGAGTCGAAACCGGGGGGAAAACTGTTTTTT. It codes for CASSESKPGGKLFF.

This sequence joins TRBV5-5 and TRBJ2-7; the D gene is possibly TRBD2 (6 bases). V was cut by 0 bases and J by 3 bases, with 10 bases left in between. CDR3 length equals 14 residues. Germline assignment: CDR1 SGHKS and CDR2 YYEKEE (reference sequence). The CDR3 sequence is CASSLVEGYYEQYF. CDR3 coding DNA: TGTGCCAGCAGCTTGGTGGAGGGGTACTACGAGCAGTACTTC.

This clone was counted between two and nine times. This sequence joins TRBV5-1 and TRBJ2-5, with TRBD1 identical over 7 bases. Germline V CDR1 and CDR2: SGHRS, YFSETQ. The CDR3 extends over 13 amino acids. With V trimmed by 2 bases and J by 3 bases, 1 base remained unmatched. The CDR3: CASSFQGEETQYF. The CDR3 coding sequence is TGCGCCAGCAGCTTCCAGGGGGAAGAGACCCAGTACTTC.

DNA for the CDR3: TGTGCCTGGAGTTCCCAGGGGAACACTGAAGCTTTCTTT. Residues: CAWSSQGNTEAFF. The chain couples TRBV30 to TRBJ1-1; tentatively, D is TRBD1 (5 bases). The CDR3 is made up of 13 amino acids. Germline lookup yields CDR1 GTSNPN and CDR2 SVGIG (reference sequence). The V gene lost 2 bases and the J gene lost 1 base, with 8 bases spanning the gap.

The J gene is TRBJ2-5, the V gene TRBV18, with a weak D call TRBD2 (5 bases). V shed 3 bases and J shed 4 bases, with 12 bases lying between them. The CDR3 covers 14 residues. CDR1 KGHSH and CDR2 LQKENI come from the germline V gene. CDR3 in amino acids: CASSPAWGVETQYF. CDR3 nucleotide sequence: TGTGCCAGCTCACCCGCCTGGGGAGTAGAGACCCAGTACTTC. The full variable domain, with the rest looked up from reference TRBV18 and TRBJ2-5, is NAGVMQNPRHLVRRRGQEARLRCSPMKGHSHVYWYRQLPEEGLKFMVYLQKENIIDESGMPKERFSAEFPKEGPSILRIQQVVRGDSAAYFCASSPAWGVETQYFGPGTRLLVL.

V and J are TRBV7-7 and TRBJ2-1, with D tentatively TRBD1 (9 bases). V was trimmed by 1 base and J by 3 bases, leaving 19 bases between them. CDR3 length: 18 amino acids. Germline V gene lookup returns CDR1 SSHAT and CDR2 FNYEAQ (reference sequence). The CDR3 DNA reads TGTGCCAGCAGCTTAGTGGGCGGGGGGACAGGGCGCTACAATGAGCAGTTCTTC. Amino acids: CASSLVGGGTGRYNEQFF.

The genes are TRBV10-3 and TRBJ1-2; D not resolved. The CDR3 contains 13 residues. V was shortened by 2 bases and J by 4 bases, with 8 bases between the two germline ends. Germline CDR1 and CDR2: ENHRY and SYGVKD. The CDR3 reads CAISEVSRYGYTF. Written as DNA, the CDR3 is TGTGCCATCAGTGAGGTATCTCGCTATGGCTACACCTTC.

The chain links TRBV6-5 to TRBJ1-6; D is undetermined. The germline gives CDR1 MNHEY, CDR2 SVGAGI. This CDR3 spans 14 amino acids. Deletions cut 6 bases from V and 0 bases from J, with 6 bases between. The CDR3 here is CASRPGSYNSPLHF. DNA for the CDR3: TGTGCCAGCAGGCCAGGCTCCTATAATTCACCCCTCCACTTT.

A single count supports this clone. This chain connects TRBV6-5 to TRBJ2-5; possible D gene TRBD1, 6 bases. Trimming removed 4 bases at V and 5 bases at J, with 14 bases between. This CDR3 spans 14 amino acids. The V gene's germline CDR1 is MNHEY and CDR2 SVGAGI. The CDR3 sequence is CASSLYVGGETQYF. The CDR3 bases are TGTGCCAGCAGTTTGTATGTAGGGGGTGAGACCCAGTACTTC.

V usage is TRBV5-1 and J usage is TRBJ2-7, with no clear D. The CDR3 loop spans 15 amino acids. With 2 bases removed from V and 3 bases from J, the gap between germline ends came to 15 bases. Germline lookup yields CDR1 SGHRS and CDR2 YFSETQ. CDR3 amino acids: CASSFRVERNYEQYF. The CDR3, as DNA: TGCGCCAGCAGCTTCCGGGTCGAACGGAACTACGAGCAGTACTTC.

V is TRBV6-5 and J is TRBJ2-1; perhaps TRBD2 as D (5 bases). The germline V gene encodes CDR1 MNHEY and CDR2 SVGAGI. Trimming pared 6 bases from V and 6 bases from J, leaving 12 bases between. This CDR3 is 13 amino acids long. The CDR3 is CASRPPEGNEQFF. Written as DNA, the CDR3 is TGTGCCAGCAGGCCTCCAGAGGGCAATGAGCAGTTCTTC.

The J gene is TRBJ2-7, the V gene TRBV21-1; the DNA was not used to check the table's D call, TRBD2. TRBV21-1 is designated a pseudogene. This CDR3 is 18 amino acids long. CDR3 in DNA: TGTGCCAGCAGCAAGAACGGGCTATTGGCCCTCCGGGGCTACGAGCAGTACGTC. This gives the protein CASSKNGLLALRGYEQYV.

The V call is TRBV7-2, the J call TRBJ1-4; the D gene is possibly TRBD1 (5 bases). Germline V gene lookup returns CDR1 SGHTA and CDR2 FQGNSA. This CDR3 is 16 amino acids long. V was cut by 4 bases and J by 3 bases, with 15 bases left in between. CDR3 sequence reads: CASSSPAGYPNEKLFF. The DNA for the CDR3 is TGTGCCAGCAGCTCCCCCGCAGGGTACCCTAATGAAAAACTGTTTTTT.

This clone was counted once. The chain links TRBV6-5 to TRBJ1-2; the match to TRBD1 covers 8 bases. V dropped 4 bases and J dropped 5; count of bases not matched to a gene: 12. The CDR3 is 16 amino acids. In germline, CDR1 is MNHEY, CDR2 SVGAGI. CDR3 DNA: TGTGCCAGCAGTTTGGGAGGGGCAGGGGGCGAGTATGGCTACACCTTC. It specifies CASSLGGAGGEYGYTF.

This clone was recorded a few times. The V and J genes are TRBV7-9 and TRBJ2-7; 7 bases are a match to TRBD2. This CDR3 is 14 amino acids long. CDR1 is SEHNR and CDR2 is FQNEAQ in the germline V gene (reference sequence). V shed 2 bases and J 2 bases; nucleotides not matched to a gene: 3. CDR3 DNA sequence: TGTGCCAGCAGCTTACAAGCGGGACCCTACGAGCAGTACTTC. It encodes CASSLQAGPYEQYF.

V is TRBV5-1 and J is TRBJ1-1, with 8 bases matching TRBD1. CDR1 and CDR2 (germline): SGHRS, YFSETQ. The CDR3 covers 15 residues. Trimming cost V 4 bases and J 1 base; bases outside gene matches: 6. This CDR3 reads CASSDTGGGNTEAFF. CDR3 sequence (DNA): TGCGCCAGCAGCGACACAGGGGGTGGGAACACTGAAGCTTTCTTT.

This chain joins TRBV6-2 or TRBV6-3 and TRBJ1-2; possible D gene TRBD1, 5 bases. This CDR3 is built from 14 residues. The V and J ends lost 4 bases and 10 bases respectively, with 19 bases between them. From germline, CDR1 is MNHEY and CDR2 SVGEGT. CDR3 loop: CASSSADRREIYTF. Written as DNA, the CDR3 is TGTGCCAGCAGTTCAGCCGACCGCAGGGAAATCTACACCTTC.

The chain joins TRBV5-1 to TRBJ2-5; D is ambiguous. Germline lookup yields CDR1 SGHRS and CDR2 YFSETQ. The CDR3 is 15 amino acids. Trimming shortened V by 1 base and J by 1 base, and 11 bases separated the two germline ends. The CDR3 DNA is TGCGCCAGCAGCTTGTGGGTCGGAGCCCAAGAGACCCAGTACTTC. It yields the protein CASSLWVGAQETQYF.

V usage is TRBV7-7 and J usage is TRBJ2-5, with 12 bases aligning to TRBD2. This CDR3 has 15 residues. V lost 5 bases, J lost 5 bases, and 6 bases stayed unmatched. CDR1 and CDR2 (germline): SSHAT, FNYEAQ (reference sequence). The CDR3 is CASSALAGGLETQYF. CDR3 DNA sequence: TGTGCCAGCAGCGCCCTAGCGGGGGGGTTGGAGACCCAGTACTTC.

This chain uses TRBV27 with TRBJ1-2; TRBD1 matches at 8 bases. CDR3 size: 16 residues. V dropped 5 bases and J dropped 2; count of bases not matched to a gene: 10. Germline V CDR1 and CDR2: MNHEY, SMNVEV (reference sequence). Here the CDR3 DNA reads TGTGCCAGCAGTCGCACCGGGACAGGAAGGAACTATGGCTACACCTTC. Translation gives CASSRTGTGRNYGYTF.

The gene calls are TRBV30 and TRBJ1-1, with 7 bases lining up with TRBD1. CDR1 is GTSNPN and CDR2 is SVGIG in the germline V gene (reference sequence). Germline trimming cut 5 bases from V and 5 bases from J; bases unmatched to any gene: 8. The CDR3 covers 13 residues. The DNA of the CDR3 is TGTGCCTGGCTTTCTACCAGGGGGACTGAAGCTTTCTTT. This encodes CAWLSTRGTEAFF. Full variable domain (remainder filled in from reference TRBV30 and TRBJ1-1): SQTIHQWPATLVQPVGSPLSLECTVEGTSNPNLYWYRQAAGRGLQLLFYSVGIGQISSEVPQNLSASRPQDRQFILSSKKLLLSDSGFYLCAWLSTRGTEAFFGQGTRLTVV.

DNA for the CDR3: TGCGCCAGCAGCTTGGAGCTAGCGGGGTCGGGGGAGCTGTTTTTT. Amino acid sequence: CASSLELAGSGELFF. This chain links TRBV5-1 with TRBJ2-2, with 9 bases aligning to TRBD2. J was trimmed by 8 bases and V by 0 bases; bases with no gene match: 5. Germline assignment: CDR1 SGHRS and CDR2 YFSETQ. CDR3 length: 15 residues. The full variable domain, in which reference TRBV5-1 and TRBJ2-2 provide the parts outside the CDR3, is KAGVTQTPRYLIKTRGQQVTLSCSPISGHRSVSWYQQTPGQGLQFLFEYFSETQRNKGNFPGRFSGRQFSNSRSEMNVSTLELGDSALYLCASSLELAGSGELFFGEGSRLTVL.

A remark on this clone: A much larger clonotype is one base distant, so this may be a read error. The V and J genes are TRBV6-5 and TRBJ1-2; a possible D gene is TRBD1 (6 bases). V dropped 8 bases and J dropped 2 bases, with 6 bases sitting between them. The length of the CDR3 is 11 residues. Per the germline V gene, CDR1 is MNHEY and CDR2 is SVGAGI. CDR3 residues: CASGQNYGYTF. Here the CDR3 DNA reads TGTGCCAGCGGACAGAACTATGGCTACACCTTC.

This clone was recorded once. The CDR3: CASSFSGKDYNEQFF. In DNA, the CDR3 is TGTGCCAGCAGTTTTAGCGGGAAGGACTACAATGAGCAGTTCTTC. This chain links TRBV6-6 with TRBJ2-1; TRBD2 aligns across 8 bases. Germline V gives CDR1 MNHNY, CDR2 SVGAGI (reference sequence). CDR3 length equals 15 residues. V was clipped by 4 bases and J by 3 bases; unmatched bases: 5.

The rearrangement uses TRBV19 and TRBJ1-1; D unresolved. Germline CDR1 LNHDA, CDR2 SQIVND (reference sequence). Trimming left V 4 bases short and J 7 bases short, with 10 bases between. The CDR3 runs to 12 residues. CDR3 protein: CASSTTLNEAFF. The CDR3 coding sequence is TGTGCCAGTAGTACGACTTTGAATGAAGCTTTCTTT.

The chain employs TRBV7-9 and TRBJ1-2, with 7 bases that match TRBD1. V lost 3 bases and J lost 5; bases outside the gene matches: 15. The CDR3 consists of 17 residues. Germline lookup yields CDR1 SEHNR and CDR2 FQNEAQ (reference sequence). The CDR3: CASSFGTGTAMGYGYTF. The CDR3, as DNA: TGTGCCAGCAGCTTTGGGACCGGGACAGCGATGGGATATGGCTACACCTTC.